One sample yielded the 13 T cell receptor beta chains listed below, sequenced in a study of cytomegalovirus exposure and HLA in healthy donors. The PCR had 60 Vbeta and 13 Jbeta primers. Only in-frame clones appear in the TCRdb table, and some are missing; sequencing was by immunoSEQ multiplex PCR. The sample includes about 160,000 clones, approximately 88% of them seen just once. Sequencing was performed on PBMCs. The receptors stem from a woman between 18 and 29 years old in good health and CMV-seronegative.

This chain connects TRBV10-2 to TRBJ2-5; the match to TRBD2 covers 11 bases. Germline values: CDR1 WSHSY, CDR2 SAAADI. J lost 5 bases, V lost 3 bases, and 14 bases had no gene match. CDR3 length: 18 residues. The DNA for the CDR3 is TGCGCCAGCAGTGACATGGGGGCTAGCGGGGGGCCGTGGGAGACCCAGTACTTC. This encodes CASSDMGASGGPWETQYF.

This clone was counted between two and nine times. The chain carries TRBV6-1 and TRBJ1-1; possible D gene TRBD1, 5 bases. The length of the CDR3 is 13 residues. V lost 5 bases and J lost 8, with 15 bases in between. Per germline, CDR1 MNHNS and CDR2 SASEGT. The CDR3: CASSPFRAREAFF. CDR3 in DNA: TGTGCCAGCAGTCCATTCAGGGCTCGGGAAGCTTTCTTT.

The J gene is TRBJ1-3, the V gene TRBV5-4; D not resolved. Germline CDR1 is SGHNT and CDR2 is YYREEE (reference sequence). This CDR3 region has 13 residues. The V and J ends lost 4 bases and 2 bases respectively, with 7 bases between them. The CDR3 nucleotides read TGTGCCAGCAGCCAAACTCCTGGAAACACCATATATTTT. Its protein is CASSQTPGNTIYF.

The chain is built from TRBV19 and TRBJ2-2; perhaps TRBD2 as D (6 bases). In germline, CDR1 is LNHDA, CDR2 SQIVND (reference sequence). Trimming pared 7 bases from V and 6 bases from J, leaving 21 bases between. This CDR3 spans 16 amino acids. The CDR3 coding sequence is TGTGCCAGTACGGTATTCGACCCGGGACTTGCCGGGGAGCTGTTTTTT. Residues: CASTVFDPGLAGELFF.

The V and J genes are TRBV14 and TRBJ2-5, with D possibly matching TRBD2 (6 bases). The J call may be incorrect, as the DNA end agrees better with TRBJ2-7. CDR1 SGHDN and CDR2 FVKESK come from the germline V gene. This CDR3 contains 14 residues. CDR3 bases: TGTGCCAGCAGCCAACGTACGGGAGTAGGCGAGCAGTACTTC. Amino acids: CASSQRTGVGEQYF.

The CDR3 here is CAITSIAGASTDTQYF. CDR3 nucleotide sequence: TGTGCCATCACCTCAATAGCGGGGGCTAGCACAGATACGCAGTATTTT. V gene TRBV10-3 combines with J gene TRBJ2-3; 9 positions agree with TRBD2. Germline V gene data show CDR1 as ENHRY and CDR2 as SYGVKD. The CDR3 extends over 16 amino acids. The V and J ends lost 7 bases and 0 bases, in that order; junction bases with no gene match: 8.

This clone showed up just once. The chain carries TRBV2 and TRBJ2-1; the D gene is possibly TRBD1 (6 bases). Germline V gives CDR1 SNHLY, CDR2 FYNNEI. This CDR3 is built from 14 residues. Trimming stripped 6 bases from V and 7 bases from J, with 16 bases between. The CDR3 loop is CASRRGSRLNEQFF. In DNA form, the CDR3 reads TGTGCCAGCAGGAGGGGGAGTCGGTTGAATGAGCAGTTCTTC.

J is TRBJ2-1 and V is TRBV5-1, with 8 bases that match TRBD1. CDR3 length equals 15 residues. V dropped 3 bases and J dropped 4; count of bases not matched to a gene: 6. CDR1 and CDR2 (germline): SGHRS, YFSETQ. The DNA of the CDR3 is TGCGCCAGCAGCTCGGCAGGGGGCCCGTACAATGAGCAGTTCTTC. Its protein product is CASSSAGGPYNEQFF.

This clone was counted a single time. The V and J genes are TRBV19 and TRBJ1-1; unclear D gene. Germline assignment: CDR1 LNHDA and CDR2 SQIVND (reference sequence). The V end was cut by 7 bases, the J end by 6 bases, with 18 bases between. The CDR3 spans 14 residues. The CDR3 DNA sequence: TGTGCCAGTACCCGGGAGGTTCTTGGGGCTGAAGCTTTCTTT. Translating it yields CASTREVLGAEAFF.

The CDR3 bases are TGTGCCAGCAGCTCACAGGGGGCTGGCGGCTACACCTTC. This codes for CASSSQGAGGYTF. The chain links TRBV7-8 to TRBJ1-2, with TRBD1 matching 9 bases. In germline, CDR1 is SGHVS, CDR2 FQNEAQ. V trimming: 4 bases; J trimming: 8 bases; junction bases outside the gene matches: 5. The CDR3 runs 13 residues. The full variable domain, its missing parts supplied by reference TRBV7-8 and TRBJ1-2, is GAGVSQSPRYKVAKRGQDVALRCDPISGHVSLFWYQQALGQGPEFLTYFQNEAQLDKSGLPSDRFFAERPEGSVSTLKIQRTQQEDSAVYLCASSSQGAGGYTFGSGTRLTVV.

This sequence joins TRBV15 and TRBJ2-3; 8 bases map to TRBD2. The CDR3 has 18 amino acids. CDR1 and CDR2 (germline): LNHNV, YYDKDF (reference sequence). Trimming at V came to 3 bases and at J to 4 bases, leaving 15 bases not matched to a gene. This CDR3 is CATSRALRTSRAADTQYF. The CDR3 bases are TGTGCCACCAGCAGGGCCCTTAGGACTAGCCGGGCGGCAGATACGCAGTATTTT.

The chain combines TRBV28 with TRBJ1-5; 8 bases map to TRBD1. This CDR3 has 16 residues. Trimming cost V 8 bases and J 3 bases; bases outside gene matches: 12. The germline V gene encodes CDR1 MDHEN and CDR2 SYDVKM. The CDR3 region is CASRAGGLVANQPQHF. CDR3 DNA: TGTGCCAGCCGGGCAGGGGGCTTGGTGGCCAATCAGCCCCAGCATTTT.

This chain joins TRBV6-5 and TRBJ1-2, with a possible D match to TRBD1 (5 bases). The germline V and J ends were trimmed by 5 bases and 8 bases, with 15 bases remaining between them. Germline CDR1 and CDR2: MNHEY and SVGAGI. This CDR3 has 13 amino acids. The DNA of the CDR3 is TGTGCCAGCAGTGCTCCGGACAAACTGGGCTACACCTTC. Residues: CASSAPDKLGYTF.